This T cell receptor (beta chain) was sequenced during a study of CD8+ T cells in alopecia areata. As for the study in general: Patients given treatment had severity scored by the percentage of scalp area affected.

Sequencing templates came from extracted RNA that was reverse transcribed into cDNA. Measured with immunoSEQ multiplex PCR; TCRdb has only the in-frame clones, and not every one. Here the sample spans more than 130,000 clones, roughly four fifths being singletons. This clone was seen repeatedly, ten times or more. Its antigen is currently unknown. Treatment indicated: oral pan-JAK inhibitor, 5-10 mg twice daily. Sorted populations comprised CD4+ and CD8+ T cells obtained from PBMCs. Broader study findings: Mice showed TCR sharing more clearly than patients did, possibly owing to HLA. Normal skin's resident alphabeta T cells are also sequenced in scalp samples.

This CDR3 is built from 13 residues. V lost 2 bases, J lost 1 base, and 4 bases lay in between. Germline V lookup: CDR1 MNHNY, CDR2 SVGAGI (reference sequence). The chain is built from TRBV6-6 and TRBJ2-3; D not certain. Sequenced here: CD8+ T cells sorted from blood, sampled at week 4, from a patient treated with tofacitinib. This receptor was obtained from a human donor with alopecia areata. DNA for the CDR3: TGTGCCAGCAGTTACGGTGGCACAGATACGCAGTATTTT. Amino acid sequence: CASSYGGTDTQYF.